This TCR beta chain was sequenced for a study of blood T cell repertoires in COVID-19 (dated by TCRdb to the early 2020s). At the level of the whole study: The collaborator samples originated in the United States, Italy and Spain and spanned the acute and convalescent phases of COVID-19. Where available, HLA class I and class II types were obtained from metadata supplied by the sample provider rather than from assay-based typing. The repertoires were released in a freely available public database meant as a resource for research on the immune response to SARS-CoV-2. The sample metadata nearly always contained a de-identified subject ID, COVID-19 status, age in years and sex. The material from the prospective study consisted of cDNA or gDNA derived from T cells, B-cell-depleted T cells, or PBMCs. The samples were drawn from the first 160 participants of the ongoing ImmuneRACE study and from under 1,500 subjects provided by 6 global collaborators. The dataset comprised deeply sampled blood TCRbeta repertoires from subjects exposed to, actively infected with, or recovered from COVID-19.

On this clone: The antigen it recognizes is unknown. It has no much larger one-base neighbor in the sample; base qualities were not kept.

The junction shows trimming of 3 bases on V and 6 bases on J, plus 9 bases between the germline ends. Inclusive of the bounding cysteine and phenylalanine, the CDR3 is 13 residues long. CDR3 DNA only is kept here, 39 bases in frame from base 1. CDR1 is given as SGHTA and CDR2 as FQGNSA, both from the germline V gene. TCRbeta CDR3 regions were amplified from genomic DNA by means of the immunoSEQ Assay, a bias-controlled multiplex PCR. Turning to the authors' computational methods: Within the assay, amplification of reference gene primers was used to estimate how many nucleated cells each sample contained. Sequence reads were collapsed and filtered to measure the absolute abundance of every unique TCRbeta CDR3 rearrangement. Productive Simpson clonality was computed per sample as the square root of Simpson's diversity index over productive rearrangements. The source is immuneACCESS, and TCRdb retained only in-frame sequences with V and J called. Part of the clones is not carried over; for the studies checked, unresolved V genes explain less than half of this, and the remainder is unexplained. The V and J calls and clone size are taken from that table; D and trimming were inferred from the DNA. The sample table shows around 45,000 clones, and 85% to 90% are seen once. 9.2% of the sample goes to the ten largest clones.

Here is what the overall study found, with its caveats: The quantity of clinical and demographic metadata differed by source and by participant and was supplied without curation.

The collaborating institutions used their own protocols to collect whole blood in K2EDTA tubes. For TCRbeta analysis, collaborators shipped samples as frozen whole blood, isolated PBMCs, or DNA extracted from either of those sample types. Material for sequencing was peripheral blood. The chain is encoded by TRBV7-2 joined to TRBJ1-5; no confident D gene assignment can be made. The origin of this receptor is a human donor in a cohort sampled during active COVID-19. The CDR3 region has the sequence CASSLGGGQPQHF. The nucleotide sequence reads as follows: TGTGCCAGCAGCTTGGGAGGAGGTCAGCCCCAGCATTTT.